This T cell receptor beta chain stems from a study of B cell selection in AIRE deficiency. Regulatory T cells were sorted as CD4+CD25hiCD127low/negative cells. V dropped 4 bases and J dropped 0 bases, with 13 bases sitting between them. This CDR3 has 15 amino acids. Per the germline V gene, CDR1 is MNHNY and CDR2 is SVGAGI (reference sequence). Only in-frame clones appear in the TCRdb table, and some are missing; sequencing was by immunoSEQ multiplex PCR. The sample includes around 1,500 clones, less than 90% of them seen just once. Sequenced material: CD4+CD25+ Tregs sorted from PBMCs. The source is a human donor in good health. The rearrangement links TRBV6-6 to TRBJ2-7; the D is unclear. CDR3 bases: TGTGCCAGCAGTTTGGTAGCCACGGGCTCCTACGAGCAGTACTTC. Translation gives CASSLVATGSYEQYF.